Each of the 7 T cell receptor beta chains below was sequenced from the same sample in a study of cytomegalovirus exposure and HLA in healthy donors. PCR involved 60 Vbeta and 13 Jbeta primers. Assay: immunoSEQ multiplex PCR; the TCRdb copy retains only in-frame clones and omits some. The sample carries 150,000 to 200,000 clones, about 70% recorded once. Sequencing was carried out using PBMCs. Receptor source: a woman in her thirties or forties in good health and CMV-seropositive.

The V call is TRBV27, the J call TRBJ2-6, with TRBD1 matching 9 bases. CDR1 MNHEY and CDR2 SMNVEV come from the germline V gene (reference sequence). J gave up 0 bases and V 6 bases, and 6 bases lay outside the gene matches. CDR3 size: 17 residues. CDR3 nucleotide sequence: TGTGCCAGCAGGACCGGGACAGGGAGCTCTGGGGCCAACGTCCTGACTTTC. Translating it yields CASRTGTGSSGANVLTF.

This clone was observed a few times. The rearrangement joins TRBV6-6 to TRBJ2-7, with D perhaps TRBD1 (6 bases). Trimming cost V 2 bases and J 5 bases, with 16 bases left between them. Germline CDR1 MNHNY, CDR2 SVGAGI (reference sequence). The CDR3 runs 15 residues. The CDR3 nucleotides are TGTGCCAGCAGTTACACTGTGAACAGGGCCCACGAGCAGTACTTC. Translating gives CASSYTVNRAHEQYF.

For the CDR3, the DNA is TGTGCCATCAGCAAGGGACAGGATCTTGGCAATCAGCCCCAGCATTTT. It specifies CAISKGQDLGNQPQHF. The chain carries TRBV10-3 and TRBJ1-5, with TRBD1 matching 8 bases. V was pared by 6 bases and J by 2 bases, with 9 bases of the junction left unmatched. CDR1 is ENHRY and CDR2 is SYGVKD in the germline V gene. CDR3 size: 16 residues.

The rearrangement joins TRBV16 to TRBJ1-4, with D uncertain. Germline V gene data show CDR1 as KGHSY and CDR2 as FQNENV. The CDR3 length is 14 residues. Trimming shortened V by 3 bases and J by 5 bases, and 10 bases separated the two germline ends. In DNA, the CDR3 is TGTGCCAGCAGCCAGTGGGCGGGGAATGAAAAACTGTTTTTT. This sequence encodes CASSQWAGNEKLFF.

This clone occurred once. This chain joins TRBV19 and TRBJ1-5, with D uncertain. Trimming shortened V by 3 bases and J by 2 bases, and 11 bases separated the two germline ends. The CDR3 runs to 15 residues. Germline lookup yields CDR1 LNHDA and CDR2 SQIVND (reference sequence). The CDR3 reads CASSISPQGNQPQHF. CDR3 coding DNA: TGTGCCAGTAGTATTTCCCCCCAGGGCAATCAGCCCCAGCATTTT.

In this sample, this clone turned up a few times. The chain joins TRBV2 to TRBJ1-1, with TRBD1 identical over 8 bases. CDR1 SNHLY and CDR2 FYNNEI come from the germline V gene. This CDR3 region has 13 residues. Trimming took 6 bases from V and 4 from J; bases not matched to a gene: 4. Here the CDR3 reads CASSLGQGTEAFF. The DNA of the CDR3 is TGTGCCAGCAGCCTCGGACAGGGCACTGAAGCTTTCTTT.

Worth noting for this clone: The same CDR3 arises from other DNA sequences in this sample as well. J is TRBJ2-7 and V is TRBV5-1; 9 nucleotides align to TRBD1. The germline V gene has CDR1 SGHRS and CDR2 YFSETQ. V lost 6 bases to trimming and J lost 3 bases; unmatched junction nucleotides: 13. The CDR3 has 16 residues. In DNA form, the CDR3 reads TGCGCCAGCACCACTACAACGGGACAGGGCTTCTACGAGCAGTACTTC. Translation gives CASTTTTGQGFYEQYF.